These 6 T cell receptor beta chains originate from one sample sequenced in a study of Ad26.COV2.S vaccination and SARS-CoV-2 variants. Specified treatment: some 20 received Ad26.COV2.S at low or high dose, single or two shots; about five received placebo; per-sample allocation not given. Day 63 after the first vaccine or placebo injection was the time point for sampling. The data were produced by immunoSEQ multiplex PCR, yet TCRdb's version contains in-frame clones alone and is incomplete. Among around 450,000 clones listed, 85% to 90% were seen once. This specimen was peripheral blood, taken in a trial of Ad26.COV2.S vaccine versus placebo. The receptors here all came from a person aged 18-65 years who received the Ad26.COV2.S COVID-19 vaccine or a placebo.

The rearrangement uses TRBV19 and TRBJ1-5, with unresolved D. V was cut by 3 bases and J by 4 bases, with 7 bases left in between. Germline V CDR1 and CDR2: LNHDA, SQIVND (reference sequence). This CDR3 is 13 amino acids long. In DNA form, the CDR3 reads TGTGCCAGTAGTATGGAAGGTAATCAGCCCCAGCATTTT. Translated: CASSMEGNQPQHF.

The rearrangement uses TRBV4-3 and TRBJ1-1, with 12 bases fitting TRBD1. V dropped 2 bases and J dropped 6; count of bases not matched to a gene: 1. The CDR3 runs to 14 residues. Germline lookup yields CDR1 LGHNA and CDR2 YSLEER. CDR3 nucleotides: TGCGCCAGCAGCCAACGGGACAGGGGGCCTGAAGCTTTCTTT. The encoded protein is CASSQRDRGPEAFF.

J is TRBJ2-7 and V is TRBV28; the D gene is possibly TRBD1 (6 bases). Germline CDR1 and CDR2: MDHEN and SYDVKM. V was pared by 6 bases and J by 0 bases, with 12 bases between. CDR3 length: 14 residues. The CDR3: CASSPTGSSYEQYF. CDR3 coding DNA: TGTGCCAGCAGCCCTACAGGGAGCTCCTACGAGCAGTACTTC.

This clone was seen once. CDR3 nucleotide sequence: TGTGCCAGCAGCTTGGCTCACTCAGGGCACGGGGAGCTGTTTTTT. Amino acids: CASSLAHSGHGELFF. The chain joins TRBV5-5 to TRBJ2-2; TRBD1 is a possible D gene (5 bases). This CDR3 region has 15 residues. Trimming removed 0 bases at V and 7 bases at J, with 13 bases between. Germline CDR1 SGHKS, CDR2 YYEKEE (reference sequence).

This chain joins TRBV9 and TRBJ2-7, with TRBD1 matching 7 bases. Germline lookup yields CDR1 SGDLS and CDR2 YYNGEE. V lost 2 bases, J lost 6 bases, and 8 bases stayed unmatched. CDR3 length: 14 amino acids. This CDR3 reads CASSVDRATGEQYF. The CDR3 bases are TGTGCCAGCAGCGTTGACAGGGCGACGGGCGAGCAGTACTTC. Using reference TRBV9 and TRBJ2-7 for the parts outside the CDR3, the full variable domain is DSGVTQTPKHLITATGQRVTLRCSPRSGDLSVYWYQQSLDQGLQFLIQYYNGEERAKGNILERFSAQQFPDLHSELNLSSLELGDSALYFCASSVDRATGEQYFGPGTRLTVT.

The chain employs TRBV5-1 and TRBJ1-4; 7 nucleotides line up with TRBD1. Germline trimming cut 3 bases from V and 6 bases from J; bases unmatched to any gene: 8. Per the germline V gene, CDR1 is SGHRS and CDR2 is YFSETQ. The CDR3 totals 15 residues. The CDR3 sequence is CASSYETGTDEKLFF. The CDR3 bases are TGCGCCAGCAGCTACGAGACAGGGACGGATGAAAAACTGTTTTTT.